The entry below gives a single T cell receptor (beta chain) sequence along with its context. Its matching antigen is unknown. The sample originates from a study of T cell clones after liver transplantation. Study-level background: Samples came pre-transplant, pre-randomization before withdrawal, and post-randomization after withdrawal ended. General study results and limits: Compared with third party-reactive sequences, donor-reactive ones declined more, independent of withdrawal success.

The repertoire was sequenced with immunoSEQ multiplex PCR; TCRdb's copy has only in-frame clones and lacks some. Of under 130,000 clones listed, about 86% are singletons. The V gene end was trimmed by 6 bases and the J gene end by 6 bases; junction bases not matched to a gene: 4. CDR3 length equals 14 residues. In germline, CDR1 is MNHNS, CDR2 SASEGT. The gene calls are TRBV6-1 and TRBJ2-2, with 10 positions matching TRBD1. The sequence derives from a human patient who received a liver transplant. Some T cells may originate from the graft donor. Sequencing used CD4+ T cells from blood, obtained approximately 45 months after liver transplant. Here the CDR3 reads CASRTGGWAGELFF. For the CDR3, the DNA is TGTGCCAGCAGGACAGGGGGCTGGGCCGGGGAGCTGTTTTTT.